The 26 T cell receptor beta chains listed next were all sequenced from one sample in a study (dated by TCRdb to about 2015). CD4+CD25+CD127-/low cells were isolated as Tregs. The protocol used for the library was 5' RACE. This sample was sequenced with an Illumina MiSeq. TCRdb passed the public sequencing reads through fastp at Q25 and MiXCR, retaining productive beta sequences. When rows share a CDR3 protein, they turn into one entry using the most common DNA and genes. In this sample the table shows some 30,000 distinct CDR3 sequences, 25% to 30% of which occur a single time. Approximately 2.1% of the sample comes from the top ten. The sequenced sample was tumor-infiltrating Tregs sorted from the breast tumor. The receptors here all came from a female donor with breast cancer.

As to this clonotype: In this CDR3 the conserved last residue, phenylalanine or tryptophan, is missing, so a read error is likely. The chain uses TRBV20-1 and TRBJ2-1, with 8 bases identical to TRBD1. The CDR3 length is 15 residues. The germline gives CDR1 DFQATT, CDR2 SNEGSKA (reference sequence). The V and J ends lost 0 bases and 7 bases, in that order; junction bases with no gene match: 8. The CDR3 is CSARDSDRGLNEQFS. The DNA of the CDR3 is TGCAGTGCTAGAGATTCAGACAGGGGTTTGAATGAGCAGTTCTCC.

The table lists this clonotype with a count of one. The V and J genes are TRBV7-6 and TRBJ1-5; no firm D call. The germline V and J ends were trimmed by 4 bases and 1 base, with 8 bases remaining between them. Germline loops: CDR1 SGHVS, CDR2 FNYEAQ. The CDR3 covers 14 residues. In DNA, the CDR3 is TGTGCCAGCAGCTCCGAAGAGAGCAATCAGCCCCAGCATTTT. It is translated as CASSSEESNQPQHF.

Ten or more counts support this clonotype. V usage is TRBV15 and J usage is TRBJ1-1; the match to TRBD1 covers 10 bases. The V and J ends lost 0 bases and 1 base, in that order; junction bases with no gene match: 11. Germline CDR1 reads LNHNV; CDR2 reads YYDKDF (reference sequence). This CDR3 has 19 amino acids. CDR3 amino acids: CATSRDPLGQGVGNTEAFF. CDR3 DNA sequence: TGTGCCACCAGCAGAGATCCTCTCGGACAGGGGGTTGGGAACACTGAAGCTTTCTTT. Drawing the rest from reference TRBV15 and TRBJ1-1, the complete variable domain is DAMVIQNPRYQVTQFGKPVTLSCSQTLNHNVMYWYQQKSSQAPKLLFHYYDKDFNNEADTPDNFQSRRPNTSFCFLDIRSPGLGDTAMYLCATSRDPLGQGVGNTEAFFGQGTRLTVV.

This clonotype has a handful of counts. The V and J genes are TRBV7-8 and TRBJ2-3; D uncertain. Germline V lookup: CDR1 SGHVS, CDR2 FQNEAQ. V lost 2 bases and J lost 1, with 7 bases in between. The CDR3 sequence is 14 residues long. The CDR3 region has the DNA TGTGCCAGCAGCTTATATACAGGCACAGATACGCAGTATTTT. Protein sequence: CASSLYTGTDTQYF. The full variable domain, its missing parts supplied by reference TRBV7-8 and TRBJ2-3, is GAGVSQSPRYKVAKRGQDVALRCDPISGHVSLFWYQQALGQGPEFLTYFQNEAQLDKSGLPSDRFFAERPEGSVSTLKIQRTQQEDSAVYLCASSLYTGTDTQYFGPGTRLTVL.

Details on this clonotype: Given a much more abundant clone one base away, this may be a read error. The J gene is TRBJ2-7, the V gene TRBV9; TRBD2 might be the D (5 bases). CDR3 length: 15 residues. Germline CDR1 is SGDLS and CDR2 is YYNGEE. The CDR3 spells CASGVEGGPSYEQYF. In nucleotides, the CDR3 is TGTGCCAGCGGCGTAGAGGGTGGTCCCTCCTACGAGCAGTACTTC.

Comment on this clonotype: This sequence may be a read error, since a much larger clone differs from it by one base. The chain is built from TRBV9 and TRBJ1-5, with 7 bases that match TRBD1. This CDR3 spans 14 amino acids. Germline-derived CDR1 and CDR2 are SGDLS and YYNGEE. Germline trimming cut 4 bases from V and 5 bases from J; bases unmatched to any gene: 6. CDR3 in amino acids: CASSSEGGYQPQHF. CDR3 nucleotides: TGTGCCAGCAGCTCGGAAGGGGGCTATCAGCCCCAGCATTTT.

Comment on this clonotype: The CDR3 ends on some other residue instead of the conserved phenylalanine or tryptophan, so this is likely a read error. The chain is built from TRBV7-3 and TRBJ1-3; possibly TRBD1 for D (6 bases). Germline CDR1 reads SGHTA; CDR2 reads FQGTGA. Trimming took 4 bases from V and 0 from J, leaving 10 bases between them. There are 15 residues in the CDR3. CDR3: CASSSTGHSGNTIYL. CDR3 DNA: TGTGCCAGCAGCTCCACAGGGCACTCTGGAAACACCATATATCTT.

This chain uses TRBV29-1 with TRBJ2-1; TRBD2 might be the D (5 bases). This CDR3 has 13 amino acids. Germline values: CDR1 SQVTM, CDR2 ANQGSEA. The V gene lost 5 bases and the J gene lost 7 bases, with 15 bases spanning the gap. The CDR3 DNA is TGCAGCGTTTCTCGCGGGTGGTTGAATGAGCAGTTCTTC. This sequence encodes CSVSRGWLNEQFF.

The chain joins TRBV18 to TRBJ1-1; possibly TRBD1 for D (5 bases). The CDR3 has 15 residues. Looked up from germline, CDR1 is KGHSH and CDR2 is LQKENI. V was cut by 3 bases and J by 1 base, with 12 bases left in between. The chain's CDR3 is CASSPYGDSNTEAFF. Here the CDR3 DNA reads TGTGCCAGCTCACCCTACGGGGACTCGAACACTGAAGCTTTCTTT.

V usage is TRBV4-2 and J usage is TRBJ1-1; tentative D call: TRBD1 (5 bases). Trimming pared 1 base from V and 1 base from J, leaving 13 bases between. This CDR3 has 16 amino acids. Per germline, CDR1 LGHNA and CDR2 YNFKEQ. Here the CDR3 reads CASSQAGTERNTEAFF. For the CDR3, the DNA is TGTGCCAGCAGCCAAGCCGGGACTGAGAGGAACACTGAAGCTTTCTTT.

This clonotype was seen at least ten times. The CDR3 spells CAWTPGIRGSPLHF. DNA for the CDR3: TGTGCCTGGACGCCCGGGATTAGGGGTTCACCCCTCCACTTT. The rearrangement links TRBV30 to TRBJ1-6; D perhaps matches TRBD1 (5 bases). The CDR3 is 14 residues long. The germline V gene has CDR1 GTSNPN and CDR2 SVGIG (reference sequence). V lost 4 bases to trimming and J lost 9 bases, with 16 bases between them.

This clonotype has more than one count but fewer than ten. The chain couples TRBV12-3 or TRBV12-4 to TRBJ1-6, with TRBD1 matching 7 bases. The V segment lost 1 base and the J segment 10 bases; nucleotides outside the gene matches: 4. This CDR3 spans 14 amino acids. The CDR3 DNA reads as TGTGCCAGCAGTTTAGGACAGGGTAAATCACCCCTCCACTTT. This translates into CASSLGQGKSPLHF.

The chain recombines TRBV3-1 with TRBJ2-1, with 8 bases aligning to TRBD2. Germline V gives CDR1 LGHDT, CDR2 YNNKEL (reference sequence). CDR3 size: 15 residues. Losses at the gene ends were 1 base for V and 10 bases for J; bases not matched to a gene: 9. CDR3 in DNA: TGTGCCAGCAGCCAAGGGATTAGCGGGATGAAGGAGCAGTTCTTC. Its translation is CASSQGISGMKEQFF.

This chain joins TRBV19 and TRBJ1-5, with TRBD1 identical over 7 bases. Germline V gene sequence: CDR1 LNHDA, CDR2 SQIVND (reference sequence). This CDR3 comprises 17 residues. J lost 0 bases, V lost 3 bases, and 8 bases had no gene match. CDR3 protein: CASSIRQGDYSNQPQHF. The CDR3 nucleotides are TGTGCCAGTAGTATTCGACAGGGAGATTATAGCAATCAGCCCCAGCATTTT.

This clonotype was detected many times. This sequence joins TRBV20-1 and TRBJ2-1; a possible D gene is TRBD2 (5 bases). The V end lost 0 bases, the J end lost 1 base, and 7 bases lay between the germline ends. CDR1 and CDR2 (germline): DFQATT, SNEGSKA (reference sequence). CDR3 size: 14 residues. The DNA for the CDR3 is TGCAGTGCTAGAGATTCGGGGTCCTACAATGAGCAGTTCTTC. Encoded protein: CSARDSGSYNEQFF.

This clonotype occurred once. The chain carries TRBV12-3 or TRBV12-4 and TRBJ1-6; no definite D call. Trimming stripped 5 bases from V and 7 bases from J, with 12 bases between. This CDR3 has 14 residues. CDR3 DNA: TGTGCCAGCAGTGCGAGACTTGAGAATTCACCCCTCCACTTT. Translating gives CASSARLENSPLHF.

By frequency in the sample, this clonotype is medium-sized. This chain links TRBV29-1 with TRBJ2-5; TRBD2 is a possible D gene (6 bases). Germline lookup yields CDR1 SQVTM and CDR2 ANQGSEA. The CDR3 is 13 residues long. The V end lost 6 bases, the J end lost 5 bases, and 16 bases lay between the germline ends. In DNA form, the CDR3 reads TGCAGCGTCGGGTACGGGAGCGACGAGACCCAGTACTTC. Its protein is CSVGYGSDETQYF.

This chain links TRBV24-1 with TRBJ2-1; 8 bases are shared with TRBD2. From germline, CDR1 is KGHDR and CDR2 SFDVKD. The CDR3 spans 24 residues. V was clipped by 1 base and J by 8 bases; unmatched bases: 33. The CDR3 DNA reads TGTGCCACCAGTGATTTAGAGTGGACTAGCCGCCGCAAGGCCACACATAGGACCCCCGATGAGCAGTTCTTC. The encoded protein is CATSDLEWTSRRKATHRTPDEQFF.

This clonotype occurred many times. This chain connects TRBV20-1 to TRBJ2-1; TRBD2 aligns across 7 bases. With 3 bases clipped from V and 0 bases from J, the junction kept 8 bases outside the gene matches. This CDR3 has 16 amino acids. The germline gives CDR1 DFQATT, CDR2 SNEGSKA (reference sequence). The CDR3 spells CSASRLGGSSYNEQFF. The CDR3 nucleotides read TGCAGTGCTAGTAGATTGGGCGGGAGCTCCTACAATGAGCAGTTCTTC.

This clonotype was seen repeatedly, ten times or more. The V and J genes are TRBV29-1 and TRBJ1-3; no definite D call. The germline V gene encodes CDR1 SQVTM and CDR2 ANQGSEA. With 3 bases removed from V and 0 bases from J, the gap between germline ends came to 3 bases. This CDR3 is 12 amino acids long. CDR3 amino acids: CSVDTSGNTIYF. The CDR3 DNA follows: TGCAGCGTTGACACCTCTGGAAACACCATATATTTT.

The chain combines TRBV20-1 with TRBJ2-7, with D possibly TRBD1 on 7 matching bases. Trimming removed 8 bases from V and 11 bases from J, with 19 bases in between. CDR1 is DFQATT and CDR2 is SNEGSKA in the germline V gene (reference sequence). The CDR3 runs 11 residues. The CDR3 region has the DNA TGCAGTTCCGGGGGCAGGGGGAAGGAGTACTTC. Translated: CSSGGRGKEYF.

This clonotype has at least ten counts. The rearrangement uses TRBV7-9 and TRBJ2-1; 9 bases match TRBD1. Losses at the gene ends were 5 bases for V and 0 bases for J; bases not matched to a gene: 14. This CDR3 has 19 amino acids. The V gene's germline CDR1 is SEHNR and CDR2 FQNEAQ (reference sequence). This CDR3 is CASSPSLTGGWSSYNEQFF. The CDR3, as DNA: TGTGCCAGCAGCCCAAGTCTAACAGGGGGCTGGAGCTCCTACAATGAGCAGTTCTTC. Full variable domain (remainder filled in from reference TRBV7-9 and TRBJ2-1): DTGVSQNPRHKITKRGQNVTFRCDPISEHNRLYWYRQTLGQGPEFLTYFQNEAQLEKSRLLSDRFSAERPKGSFSTLEIQRTEQGDSAMYLCASSPSLTGGWSSYNEQFFGPGTRLTVL.

About this clonotype: The conserved phenylalanine or tryptophan normally closing the CDR3 is absent here, so this likely arose from a read error. V usage is TRBV20-1 and J usage is TRBJ2-1, with 10 nucleotides matching TRBD2. The V and J ends lost 6 bases and 3 bases, in that order; junction bases with no gene match: 5. The germline CDR1 and CDR2 sequences are DFQATT and SNEGSKA (reference sequence). CDR3 length: 14 amino acids. This CDR3 reads CSAPGTSDYNEQFL. The CDR3, as DNA: TGCAGTGCACCCGGGACTAGCGACTACAATGAGCAGTTCCTC.

This clonotype was picked up a small number of times. CDR3 DNA: TGCAGCGCTCTACCCGGTGGGGCTGGAAACACCATATATTTT. It codes for CSALPGGAGNTIYF. This chain links TRBV29-1 with TRBJ1-3; D remains unclear. CDR1 SQVTM and CDR2 ANQGSEA come from the germline V gene. Trimming took 7 bases from V and 2 from J, leaving 15 bases between them. The CDR3 is 14 amino acids.

This clonotype was seen repeatedly, ten times or more. The CDR3 sequence is CASSQRPGQGTNTEAFF. The CDR3 DNA sequence: TGTGCCAGCAGCCAGAGACCAGGACAGGGGACAAACACTGAAGCTTTCTTT. The chain carries TRBV12-3 or TRBV12-4 and TRBJ1-1; TRBD1 aligns across 9 bases. Trimming removed 6 bases from V and 2 bases from J; junction bases left unmatched: 13. This CDR3 has 17 residues.

This rearrangement joins TRBV20-1 to TRBJ1-5; D call uncertain. Germline CDR1 reads DFQATT; CDR2 reads SNEGSKA (reference sequence). V lost 0 bases and J lost 9, with 21 bases in between. CDR3 length equals 16 residues. The CDR3 reads CSAREEGPRTVGPQHF. CDR3 in DNA: TGCAGTGCTAGAGAGGAAGGACCGAGAACCGTTGGGCCCCAGCATTTT.